The present entry profiles one TCR beta chain with its context. Its antigen is as yet unknown. The junction departs from the called germline gene at one end, perhaps through a read error. The entry originates in a study of blood T cells in healthy people across ages. Study-wide results and caveats: Changes seen in expanded clonotypes were possibly confounded by donor CMV status left unknown. Long-lived donors had more naive CD4+ cells and higher diversity than aged donors.

Using a J-beta primer mix together with a sample-barcoded 5' primer, a second PCR was run for roughly 6 to 12 cycles. TCRdb re-called the 5' RACE reads with MiXCR, one entry per CDR3 protein. The top ten clones hold 11% of a sample with around 1.5 million distinct CDR3 sequences, roughly 32% of them seen once. Total RNA was isolated from each sample in quantities of at least 6 micrograms. CDR3 length: 15 residues. CDR1 and CDR2 (germline): SEHNR, FQNEAQ (reference sequence). V usage is TRBV7-9 and J usage is TRBJ2-7; D might be TRBD2 (7 bases). The TCR originated in a young woman in good health. The specimen was blood. The CDR3 loop is CASSILGGASNEQYF. CDR3 nucleotides: TGTGCCAGCAGCATCCTAGGGGGGGCCTCCAACGAGCAGTACTTC.